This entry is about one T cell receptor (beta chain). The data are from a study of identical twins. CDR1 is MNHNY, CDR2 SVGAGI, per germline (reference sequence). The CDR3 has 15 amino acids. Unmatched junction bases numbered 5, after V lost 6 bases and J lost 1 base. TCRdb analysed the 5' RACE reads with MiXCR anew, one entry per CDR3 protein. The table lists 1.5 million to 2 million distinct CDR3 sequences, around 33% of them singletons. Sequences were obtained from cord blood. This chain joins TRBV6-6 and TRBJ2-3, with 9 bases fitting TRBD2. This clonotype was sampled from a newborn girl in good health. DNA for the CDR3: TGTGCCAGCAGGGCGCGGACTAGCGGCACAGATACGCAGTATTTT. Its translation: CASRARTSGTDTQYF.